A single sample gave rise to the 21 T cell receptor beta chains below, sequenced in a study of OX40 agonist ivuxolimab in advanced cancers. Here immunoSEQ multiplex PCR was the method, and the copy in TCRdb shows in-frame clones only, minus some. This table holds some 89,000 clones, roughly four fifths found once. The specimen was CD4+ or CD8+ T cells sorted from blood, collected in a trial of the OX40 agonist ivuxolimab. The receptors were gathered from an adult with an advanced solid tumor such as melanoma, head and neck, liver or kidney cancer.

The chain has TRBV10-3 and TRBJ1-6; D is unclear. CDR1 and CDR2 (germline): ENHRY, SYGVKD. This CDR3 is 13 amino acids long. V lost 7 bases, J lost 0 bases, and 4 bases lay in between. CDR3 loop: CAITDSYNSPLHF. CDR3 nucleotide sequence: TGTGCCATCACTGACTCCTATAATTCACCCCTCCACTTT.

V gene TRBV20-1 combines with J gene TRBJ2-3, with no clear D. The CDR3 extends over 11 amino acids. Germline CDR1 reads DFQATT; CDR2 reads SNEGSKA (reference sequence). V lost 4 bases and J 4 bases, leaving 6 bases between the germline ends. The CDR3 here is CSAIHPDTQYF. As DNA, the CDR3 is TGCAGTGCTATCCACCCAGATACGCAGTATTTT.

This clone was found a few times. The chain is built from TRBV6-6 and TRBJ2-7; TRBD2 agrees at 8 bases. CDR3 length: 13 amino acids. The germline V gene has CDR1 MNHNY and CDR2 SVGAGI (reference sequence). The trim removed 7 bases at V and 1 base at J, leaving 3 bases unmatched. DNA for the CDR3: TGTGCCAGCACGACGGGGGGGTCCTACGAGCAGTACTTC. Translated: CASTTGGSYEQYF.

The chain links TRBV27 to TRBJ1-2; 7 positions agree with TRBD1. The junction had 8 bases not matched to a gene; V was cut back by 6 bases and J by 1 base. CDR1 MNHEY and CDR2 SMNVEV come from the germline V gene (reference sequence). This CDR3 has 15 residues. CDR3 amino acids: CASSRQGLGNYGYTF. The CDR3 region has the DNA TGTGCCAGCAGCCGACAGGGACTTGGTAACTATGGCTACACCTTC.

V usage is TRBV28 and J usage is TRBJ1-3; D is undetermined. CDR1 and CDR2 from the germline V gene are MDHEN and SYDVKM. The CDR3 covers 11 residues. CDR3 sequence: CVVPSVRTIYF. As DNA, the CDR3 is TGTGTAGTTCCTTCTGTCCGAACCATATATTTT. The variable domain in full, completed from reference TRBV28 and TRBJ1-3, reads DVKVTQSSRYLVKRTGEKVFLECVQDMDHENMFWYRQDPGLGLRLIYFSYDVKMKEKGDIPEGYSVSREKKERFSLILESASTNQTSMYLCVVPSVRTIYFGEGSWLTVV.

This sequence joins TRBV5-4 and TRBJ2-3; no definite D call. Per the germline V gene, CDR1 is SGHNT and CDR2 is YYREEE (reference sequence). The V end lost 2 bases, the J end lost 2 bases, and 0 bases lay between the germline ends. This CDR3 region has 11 residues. CDR3 region: CASSFTDTQYF. The CDR3 nucleotides read TGTGCCAGCAGCTTCACAGATACGCAGTATTTT. Variable domain in full (rest from reference TRBV5-4 and TRBJ2-3): ETGVTQSPTHLIKTRGQQVTLRCSSQSGHNTVSWYQQALGQGPQFIFQYYREEENGRGNFPPRFSGLQFPNYSSELNVNALELDDSALYLCASSFTDTQYFGPGTRLTVL.

This clone was observed once. The J gene is TRBJ2-5, the V gene TRBV5-1, with 9 bases aligning to TRBD2. The CDR3 sequence is 18 residues long. V gave up 1 base and J gave up 2 bases; unmatched junction bases: 12. Germline values: CDR1 SGHRS, CDR2 YFSETQ. The CDR3: CASSLKRGAKIPQETQYF. The CDR3 DNA is TGCGCCAGCAGCTTGAAGCGGGGGGCCAAGATTCCTCAAGAGACCCAGTACTTC.

Only a few counts were recorded for this clone. This sequence joins TRBV18 and TRBJ2-1; possible D gene TRBD1, 6 bases. The germline CDR1 and CDR2 sequences are KGHSH and LQKENI. V shed 3 bases and J shed 6 bases, with 12 bases lying between them. The CDR3 contains 14 residues. CDR3 residues: CASSPKTGSNEQFF. In DNA, the CDR3 is TGTGCCAGCTCACCCAAAACAGGGTCCAATGAGCAGTTCTTC.

The genes are TRBV19 and TRBJ1-2; D not certain. The CDR3 totals 15 residues. Trimming took 7 bases from V and 0 from J, leaving 15 bases between them. Per germline, CDR1 LNHDA and CDR2 SQIVND (reference sequence). The CDR3 here is CASNARSGTNYGYTF. CDR3 coding DNA: TGTGCCAGTAATGCCCGTTCAGGAACTAACTATGGCTACACCTTC.

J is TRBJ2-7 and V is TRBV15; D is perhaps TRBD2 (6 bases). Trimming took 4 bases from V and 2 from J, leaving 12 bases between them. The CDR3 totals 14 residues. Germline V gene sequence: CDR1 LNHNV, CDR2 YYDKDF (reference sequence). The CDR3 protein is CATSINSGPYEQYF. The CDR3 nucleotides are TGTGCCACCAGCATCAATAGCGGCCCCTACGAGCAGTACTTC.

The chain combines TRBV6-1 with TRBJ1-1; 7 bases fit TRBD1. Trimming removed 6 bases from V and 5 bases from J; junction bases left unmatched: 6. The germline V gene encodes CDR1 MNHNS and CDR2 SASEGT. The CDR3 covers 13 residues. Here the CDR3 DNA reads TGTGCCAGCAGGAACCAGGGGGGGACTGAAGCTTTCTTT. Its translation: CASRNQGGTEAFF.

The chain has TRBV6-4 and TRBJ2-1, with D possibly called TRBD1 or TRBD2 (5 bases each). V was trimmed by 8 bases and J by 1 base, leaving 9 bases between them. CDR1 is MRHNA, CDR2 SNTAGT, per germline. The CDR3 totals 13 residues. CDR3 DNA sequence: TGTGCCAGCGGGGGTAGGTCCTACAATGAGCAGTTCTTC. This translates into CASGGRSYNEQFF.

CDR3: CASSSAGSRGGGTEAFF. The CDR3 region has the DNA TGTGCCAGCAGTTCCGCCGGGAGCCGAGGCGGGGGGACTGAAGCTTTCTTT. The chain employs TRBV11-3 and TRBJ1-1, with D perhaps TRBD1 (5 bases). The germline CDR1 and CDR2 sequences are SGHNT and YENEEA. Trimming shortened V by 6 bases and J by 5 bases, and 25 bases separated the two germline ends. This CDR3 has 17 amino acids.

The V and J genes are TRBV21-1 and TRBJ1-1. TRBV21-1 is reported as a pseudogene. The length of the CDR3 is 18 residues. The CDR3 sequence is CASSKGGAGGGMNTEAFF. In DNA, the CDR3 is TGTGCCAGCAGCAAAGGAGGGGCAGGGGGAGGGATGAACACTGAAGCTTTCTTT.

The V gene is TRBV19, the J gene TRBJ1-1; 7 positions agree with TRBD1. This CDR3 has 14 amino acids. The germline V gene has CDR1 LNHDA and CDR2 SQIVND (reference sequence). The trim removed 6 bases at V and 6 bases at J, leaving 10 bases unmatched. In DNA form, the CDR3 reads TGTGCCAGTAGAAACAGGGGAGGACGGGCTGAAGCTTTCTTT. Translation gives CASRNRGGRAEAFF.

This rearrangement joins TRBV11-2 to TRBJ1-2, with D uncertain. Per germline, CDR1 SGHAT and CDR2 FQNNGV. V lost 3 bases and J lost 3, with 8 bases in between. The CDR3 is 13 amino acids. CDR3 loop: CASSFSGDYGYTF. CDR3 DNA: TGTGCCAGCAGCTTTTCCGGGGACTATGGCTACACCTTC.

This chain connects TRBV27 to TRBJ1-1; unclear D gene. The CDR3 loop spans 13 amino acids. V lost 7 bases and J 1 base, leaving 10 bases between the germline ends. Germline V gene lookup returns CDR1 MNHEY and CDR2 SMNVEV (reference sequence). CDR3 in amino acids: CASKDDKNTEAFF. The CDR3 nucleotides are TGTGCCAGCAAGGACGACAAGAACACTGAAGCTTTCTTT.

The chain couples TRBV28 to TRBJ1-1; D is undetermined. Germline CDR1 and CDR2: MDHEN and SYDVKM. The V gene lost 10 bases and the J gene lost 4 bases, with 25 bases spanning the gap. The CDR3 loop spans 16 amino acids. The DNA for the CDR3 is TGTGCCACCGATATACGACGAGGGTACGGTTCCACTGAAGCTTTCTTT. Protein product: CATDIRRGYGSTEAFF.

In nucleotides, the CDR3 is TGTGCCAGCAGTTTCCGGGGCAGGGGTTACAATCAGCCCCAGCATTTT. Translating gives CASSFRGRGYNQPQHF. This chain links TRBV28 with TRBJ1-5; perhaps TRBD1 as D (6 bases). Trimming stripped 3 bases from V and 3 bases from J, with 15 bases between. This CDR3 comprises 16 residues. Germline-derived CDR1 and CDR2 are MDHEN and SYDVKM.

The chain is built from TRBV5-1 and TRBJ2-3; 8 nucleotides agree with TRBD2. The germline V gene has CDR1 SGHRS and CDR2 YFSETQ. V lost 0 bases to trimming and J lost 1 base; unmatched junction nucleotides: 4. The CDR3 extends over 16 amino acids. CDR3: CASSLDTGGGTDTQYF. The CDR3 DNA sequence: TGCGCCAGCAGCTTGGACACGGGAGGGGGCACAGATACGCAGTATTTT.

The chain links TRBV28 to TRBJ2-5; 8 bases are shared with TRBD1. This CDR3 is built from 14 residues. Germline CDR1 and CDR2: MDHEN and SYDVKM. V trimming: 6 bases; J trimming: 5 bases; junction bases outside the gene matches: 8. CDR3 residues: CASRGTGPPETQYF. The DNA for the CDR3 is TGTGCCAGCAGAGGGACAGGACCCCCGGAGACCCAGTACTTC.